This T cell receptor (beta chain) was identified during a study of cytomegalovirus exposure and HLA in healthy donors. Primers included in the PCR were 60 Vbeta and 13 Jbeta primers. The assay was immunoSEQ multiplex PCR, and TCRdb's table has in-frame clones only and misses some. Of over 200,000 clones in the sample, around nine tenths are singletons; the top ten hold 0.9% to 1.1%. V was pared by 4 bases and J by 3 bases, with 13 bases of the junction left unmatched. The CDR3 contains 17 residues. Looked up from germline, CDR1 is SGDLS and CDR2 is YYNGEE. Study outcomes and limitations: Sequencing depth across donors, presence/absence analyses assumed, was roughly uniform.

Comment on this clone: Its target is unknown.

The rearrangement uses TRBV9 and TRBJ2-1; 7 nucleotides match TRBD1. The specimen was PBMCs. The clonotype originates from a woman aged 18-29 years in good health and CMV-seronegative. CDR3 coding DNA: TGTGCCAGCAGCCTAATCGGGACAGAAACAAACTACAATGAGCAGTTCTTC. Encoded protein: CASSLIGTETNYNEQFF.